Below, 12 T cell receptor beta chains from the same sample are listed, as sequenced in a study of T cell responses to AZD1222 COVID-19 vaccine. The data were produced by immunoSEQ multiplex PCR, yet TCRdb's version contains in-frame clones alone and is incomplete. The sample lists some 150,000 clones, 88% seen once, with 2.5% to 3.5% in the top ten. The sequencing used peripheral blood, collected 28 days after the second AZD1222 dose. All receptors come from an adult who received the AZD1222 COVID-19 vaccine.

This chain uses TRBV11-1 with TRBJ2-7, with D hard to call. Germline loops: CDR1 SGHAT, CDR2 FQDESV (reference sequence). V lost 1 base, J lost 7 bases, and 14 bases lay in between. This CDR3 comprises 14 residues. The CDR3 DNA follows: TGTGCCAGCAGCTTAGTTGGCATGGTTCGTGAGCAGTACTTC. It yields the protein CASSLVGMVREQYF.

The chain employs TRBV6-2 or TRBV6-3 and TRBJ1-1; no firm D call. V lost 6 bases and J 6 bases, leaving 20 bases between the germline ends. The CDR3 sequence is 15 residues long. Germline lookup yields CDR1 MNHEY and CDR2 SVGEGT. The CDR3 nucleotides read TGTGCCAGCAGCCCCTATCGGCCCTCTAACGCTGAAGCTTTCTTT. As protein: CASSPYRPSNAEAFF.

The V gene is TRBV18, the J gene TRBJ1-2, with 9 bases that match TRBD1. V lost 1 base and J lost 0; bases outside the gene matches: 6. CDR3 length: 17 residues. CDR1 is KGHSH, CDR2 LQKENI, per germline. CDR3 sequence (DNA): TGTGCCAGCTCACCACGGGGACAGGGTACGGCTAACTATGGCTACACCTTC. This encodes CASSPRGQGTANYGYTF. The full variable domain, in which reference TRBV18 and TRBJ1-2 provide the parts outside the CDR3, is NAGVMQNPRHLVRRRGQEARLRCSPMKGHSHVYWYRQLPEEGLKFMVYLQKENIIDESGMPKERFSAEFPKEGPSILRIQQVVRGDSAAYFCASSPRGQGTANYGYTFGSGTRLTVV.

The gene calls are TRBV5-1 and TRBJ1-6; 7 bases line up with TRBD1. Looked up from germline, CDR1 is SGHRS and CDR2 is YFSETQ. V shed 0 bases and J 0 bases; nucleotides not matched to a gene: 3. The CDR3 runs 17 residues. CDR3 sequence reads: CASSLEGGASYNSPLHF. CDR3 coding DNA: TGCGCCAGCAGCTTGGAAGGGGGCGCCTCCTATAATTCACCCCTCCACTTT.

The chain has TRBV2 and TRBJ2-5; no firm D call. V shed 4 bases and J shed 3 bases, with 12 bases lying between them. Germline loops: CDR1 SNHLY, CDR2 FYNNEI. This CDR3 has 14 amino acids. In DNA, the CDR3 is TGTGCCAGCAGTGTACGGTTATTTAAAGAGACCCAGTACTTC. It codes for CASSVRLFKETQYF. The variable domain in full, with the rest retrieved from reference TRBV2 and TRBJ2-5, is EPEVTQTPSHQVTQMGQEVILRCVPISNHLYFYWYRQILGQKVEFLVSFYNNEISEKSEIFDDQFSVERPDGSNFTLKIRSTKLEDSAMYFCASSVRLFKETQYFGPGTRLLVL.

The chain recombines TRBV12-3 or TRBV12-4 with TRBJ2-2, with D perhaps matching TRBD1 (6 bases). The V gene lost 6 bases and the J gene lost 7 bases, with 12 bases spanning the gap. The CDR3 has 13 residues. CDR3 sequence (DNA): TGTGCCAGCAGCCGGCGAGGGGGCGGGGAGCTGTTTTTT. The encoded protein is CASSRRGGGELFF.

The chain joins TRBV7-6 to TRBJ2-7, with D perhaps TRBD2 (6 bases). The V and J ends lost 3 bases and 4 bases respectively, with 19 bases between them. Germline lookup yields CDR1 SGHVS and CDR2 FNYEAQ. This CDR3 contains 16 residues. This CDR3 is CASSLAQGGLGYEQYF. CDR3 in DNA: TGTGCCAGCAGCTTGGCCCAGGGAGGCTTGGGGTACGAGCAGTACTTC.

This clone has more than one count but fewer than ten. The J gene is TRBJ2-2, the V gene TRBV7-3; D not resolved. The CDR3 sequence is 15 residues long. The V and J ends lost 0 bases and 0 bases respectively, with 5 bases between them. Germline lookup yields CDR1 SGHTA and CDR2 FQGTGA. CDR3: CASSLTPSNTGELFF. As DNA, the CDR3 is TGTGCCAGCAGCTTAACGCCATCGAACACCGGGGAGCTGTTTTTT.

In this sample, this clone turned up once. Here the CDR3 DNA reads TGTGCCAGCAGTTTAGAGACAGGGATTAGTGAGCAGTTCTTC. As protein: CASSLETGISEQFF. V usage is TRBV28 and J usage is TRBJ2-1, with 7 bases identical to TRBD1. J lost 9 bases, V lost 2 bases, and 7 bases had no gene match. Germline-derived CDR1 and CDR2 are MDHEN and SYDVKM. This CDR3 comprises 14 residues.

The V gene is TRBV28, the J gene TRBJ2-2, with TRBD2 matching over 8 bases. CDR3 length equals 16 residues. With 5 bases clipped from V and 8 bases from J, the junction kept 13 bases outside the gene matches. Germline CDR1 and CDR2: MDHEN and SYDVKM. In nucleotides, the CDR3 is TGTGCCAGCAGTGCCCCAGCGGGAGATAGGCGAGGGGAGCTGTTTTTT. It is translated as CASSAPAGDRRGELFF. The full variable domain, with the rest looked up from reference TRBV28 and TRBJ2-2, is DVKVTQSSRYLVKRTGEKVFLECVQDMDHENMFWYRQDPGLGLRLIYFSYDVKMKEKGDIPEGYSVSREKKERFSLILESASTNQTSMYLCASSAPAGDRRGELFFGEGSRLTVL.

V usage is TRBV4-2 and J usage is TRBJ2-7; tentative D call: TRBD2 (5 bases). Germline-derived CDR1 and CDR2 are LGHNA and YNFKEQ. Deletions cut 0 bases from V and 2 bases from J, with 11 bases between. This CDR3 is built from 15 residues. For the CDR3, the DNA is TGTGCCAGCAGCCAAGAAGCGGCACCCACCTACGAGCAGTACTTC. This translates into CASSQEAAPTYEQYF.

The gene calls are TRBV3-1 (or the pseudogene TRBV3-2) and TRBJ1-2; no firm D call. The ends were cut back, 1 base at V and 8 bases at J, with 14 bases in the middle. Germline V CDR1 and CDR2: LGHDT, YNNKEL (reference sequence). This CDR3 contains 14 residues. CDR3 DNA sequence: TGTGCCAGCAGCCAAGTCGGGTCCGCGGAAGGCTACACCTTC. This translates into CASSQVGSAEGYTF.